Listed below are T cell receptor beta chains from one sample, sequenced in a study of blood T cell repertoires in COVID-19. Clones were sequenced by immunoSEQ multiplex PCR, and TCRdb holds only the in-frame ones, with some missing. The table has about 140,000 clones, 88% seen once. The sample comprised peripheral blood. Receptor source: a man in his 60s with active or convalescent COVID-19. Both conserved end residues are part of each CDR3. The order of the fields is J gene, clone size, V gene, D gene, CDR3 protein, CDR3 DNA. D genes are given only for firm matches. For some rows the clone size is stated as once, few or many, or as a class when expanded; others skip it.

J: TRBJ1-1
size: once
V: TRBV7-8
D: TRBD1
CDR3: CASSSPRDRGPLNTEAFF
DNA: TGTGCCAGCAGTAGCCCAAGAGACAGGGGGCCGCTGAACACTGAAGCTTTCTTT

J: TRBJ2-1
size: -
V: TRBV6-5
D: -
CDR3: CASRSYNEQFF
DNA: TGTGCCAGCAGATCTTACAATGAGCAGTTCTTC

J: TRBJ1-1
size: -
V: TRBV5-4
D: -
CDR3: CASSSQGGYTEAFF
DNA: TGTGCCAGCAGCTCTCAGGGAGGTTACACTGAAGCTTTCTTT

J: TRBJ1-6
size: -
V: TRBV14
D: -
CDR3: CASSQGRRGSPLHF
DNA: TGTGCCAGCAGCCAGGGTCGGCGAGGATCACCCCTCCACTTT

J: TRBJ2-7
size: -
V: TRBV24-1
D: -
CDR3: CATSDTGTPGEQYF
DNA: TGTGCCACCAGTGATACCGGGACTCCGGGGGAGCAGTACTTC

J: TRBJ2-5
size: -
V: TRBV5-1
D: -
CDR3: CASSLSPLETQYF
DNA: TGCGCCAGCAGCTTGTCCCCCCTGGAGACCCAGTACTTC

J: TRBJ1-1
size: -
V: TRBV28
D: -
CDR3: CASRLWSSDIDREAFF
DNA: TGTGCCAGCAGACTTTGGTCGTCGGATATAGACAGGGAAGCTTTCTTT

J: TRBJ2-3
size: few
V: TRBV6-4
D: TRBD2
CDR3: CASSETSGGTDTQYF
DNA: TGTGCCAGCAGTGAGACTAGCGGGGGCACAGATACGCAGTATTTT

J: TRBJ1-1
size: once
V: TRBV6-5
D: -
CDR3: CASLQGQNTEAFF
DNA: TGTGCCAGCCTCCAGGGGCAGAACACTGAAGCTTTCTTT

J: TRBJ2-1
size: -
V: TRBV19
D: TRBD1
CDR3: CASTADRGRGRHYNEQFF
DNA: TGTGCCAGTACCGCCGACAGGGGGCGAGGGAGACACTACAATGAGCAGTTCTTC

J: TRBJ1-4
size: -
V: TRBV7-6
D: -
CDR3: CASSLGSGHKNEKLFF
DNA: TGTGCCAGCAGCTTAGGATCCGGACACAAGAATGAAAAACTGTTTTTT

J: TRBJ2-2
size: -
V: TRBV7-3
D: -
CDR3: CASSLTSRGDRTGELFF
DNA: TGTGCCAGCAGCTTAACTTCCAGGGGCGACAGAACCGGGGAGCTGTTTTTT

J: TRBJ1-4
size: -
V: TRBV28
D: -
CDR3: CASSSGAPNEKLFF
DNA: TGTGCCAGCAGTTCAGGGGCCCCTAATGAAAAACTGTTTTTT

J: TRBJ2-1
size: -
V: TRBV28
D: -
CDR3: CASSARGNEQFF
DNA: TGTGCCAGCAGCGCTAGAGGCAATGAGCAGTTCTTC

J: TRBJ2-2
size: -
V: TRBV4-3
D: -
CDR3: CASSQDDKAGELFF
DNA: TGCGCCAGCAGCCAAGATGACAAGGCCGGGGAGCTGTTTTTT

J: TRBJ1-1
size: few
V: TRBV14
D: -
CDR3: CASSQDGRGLNTEAFF
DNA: TGTGCCAGCAGCCAAGATGGAAGGGGTTTGAACACTGAAGCTTTCTTT

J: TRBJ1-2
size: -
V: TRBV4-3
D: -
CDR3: CASSQEFGGDGTYGYTF
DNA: TGCGCCAGCAGCCAAGAATTCGGCGGGGATGGGACCTATGGCTACACCTTC

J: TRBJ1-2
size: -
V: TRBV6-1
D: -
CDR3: CASSDRSYGYTF
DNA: TGTGCCAGCAGTGACAGGTCCTATGGCTACACCTTC

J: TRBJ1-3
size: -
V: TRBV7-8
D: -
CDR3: CASSLVVGLGSGNTIYF
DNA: TGTGCCAGCAGCTTAGTTGTGGGGCTTGGCTCTGGAAACACCATATATTTT

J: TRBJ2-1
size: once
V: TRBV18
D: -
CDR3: CASSPVGLRDNEQFF
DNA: TGTGCCAGCTCACCCGTAGGACTCAGAGACAATGAGCAGTTCTTC

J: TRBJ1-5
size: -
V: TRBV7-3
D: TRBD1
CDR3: CASSSQPLKRTGCPNQPQHF
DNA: TGTGCCAGCAGCTCCCAACCCCTTAAACGGACAGGGTGCCCCAATCAGCCCCAGCATTTT

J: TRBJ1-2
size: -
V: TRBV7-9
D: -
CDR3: CASSSARGGGYTF
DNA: TGTGCCAGCAGCTCAGCGAGGGGGGGTGGCTACACCTTC

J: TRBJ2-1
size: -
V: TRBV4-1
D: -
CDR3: CASSQAEDFNEQFF
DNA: TGCGCCAGCAGCCAAGCGGAGGACTTCAATGAGCAGTTCTTC

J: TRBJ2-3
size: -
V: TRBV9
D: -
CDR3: CASSVATWGRGQDTQYF
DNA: TGTGCCAGCAGCGTAGCTACTTGGGGGAGAGGACAGGATACGCAGTATTTT

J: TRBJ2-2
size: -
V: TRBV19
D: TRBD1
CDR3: CASSGGQGAGTGELFF
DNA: TGTGCCAGTAGTGGGGGACAGGGGGCAGGAACCGGGGAGCTGTTTTTT

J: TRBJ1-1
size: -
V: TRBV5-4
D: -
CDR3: CASSLGAGPGYTEAFF
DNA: TGTGCCAGCAGCTTGGGGGCAGGGCCTGGGTACACTGAAGCTTTCTTT

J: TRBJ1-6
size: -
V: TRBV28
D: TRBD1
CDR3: CASSSQINRQGRDSPLHF
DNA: TGTGCCAGCAGTTCCCAAATCAATCGACAGGGGCGAGATTCACCCCTCCACTTT

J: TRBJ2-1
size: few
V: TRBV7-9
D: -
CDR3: CASSLVALTSYNEQFF
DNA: TGTGCCAGCAGCTTAGTAGCGTTAACCTCCTACAATGAGCAGTTCTTC

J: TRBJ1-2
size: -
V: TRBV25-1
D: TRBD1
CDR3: CASSELGTVDYGYTF
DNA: TGTGCCAGCAGTGAATTGGGGACAGTGGACTATGGCTACACCTTC

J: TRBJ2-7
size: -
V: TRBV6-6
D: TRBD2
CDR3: CASSYWLAGDEQYF
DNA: TGTGCCAGCAGTTACTGGCTAGCGGGAGACGAGCAGTACTTC

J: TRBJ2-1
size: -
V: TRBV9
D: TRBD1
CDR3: CASNPTGASYNEQFF
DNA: TGTGCCTCCAACCCCACAGGGGCCTCCTACAATGAGCAGTTCTTC

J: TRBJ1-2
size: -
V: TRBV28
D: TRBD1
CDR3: CASSLLTGIHGYTF
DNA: TGTGCCAGCAGTTTACTGACAGGGATCCATGGCTACACCTTC

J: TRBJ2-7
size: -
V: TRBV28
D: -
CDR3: CASSSPRWSLEQYF
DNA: TGTGCCAGCAGTTCCCCCCGCTGGAGCCTCGAGCAGTACTTC

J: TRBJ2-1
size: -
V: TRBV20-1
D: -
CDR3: CSAYYNEQFF
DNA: TGCAGTGCTTACTACAATGAGCAGTTCTTC

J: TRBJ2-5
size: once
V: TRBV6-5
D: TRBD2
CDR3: CASSRDSGRQETQYF
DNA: TGTGCCAGCAGCCGCGATAGCGGGAGGCAAGAGACCCAGTACTTC

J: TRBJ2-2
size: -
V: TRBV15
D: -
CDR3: CATSGQGSTTGELFF
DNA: TGTGCCACCTCGGGACAAGGGTCGACCACCGGGGAGCTGTTTTTT

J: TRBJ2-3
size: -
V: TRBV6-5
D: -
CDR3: CASRAPSTDTQYF
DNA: TGTGCCAGCAGGGCCCCGAGCACAGATACGCAGTATTTT

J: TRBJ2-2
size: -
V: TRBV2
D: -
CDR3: CASRRVETGELFF
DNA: TGTGCCAGCAGGCGGGTGGAAACCGGGGAGCTGTTTTTT

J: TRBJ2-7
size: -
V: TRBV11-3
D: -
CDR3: CASSFGGYEQYF
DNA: TGTGCCAGCAGCTTCGGGGGATACGAGCAGTACTTC

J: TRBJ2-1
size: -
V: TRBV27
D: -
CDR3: CASSLLVSARGEQFF
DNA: TGTGCCAGCAGTCTGCTGGTTTCGGCTAGAGGTGAGCAGTTCTTC